This TCR beta chain emerged from a study of blood T cell repertoires in COVID-19. In the study overall: Acute and convalescent COVID-19 specimens originated in the United States, Italy and Spain.

This CDR3 region has 15 residues. V was clipped by 6 bases and J by 4 bases, with 18 bases between them. Germline lookup yields CDR1 SGHAT and CDR2 FQNNGV. As processed by the authors: Amplification of reference gene primers was used by the study to estimate nucleated cell counts. Method: immunoSEQ multiplex PCR; TCRdb's copy keeps in-frame clones and lacks some. Clone size and the V and J calls come from that table; the DNA yielded D and trimming. The sample holds 200,000 or so clones, approximately 80% seen once. The sample comprised peripheral blood. The receptor was derived from a human donor with acute or convalescent COVID-19. The donor label of this sample is uncertain. The V call is TRBV11-2, the J call TRBJ1-2; D possibly corresponds to TRBD1 (6 bases). CDR3 nucleotide sequence: TGTGCCAGCAGGCAAATGGGGGCGCAGGGCTATGGCTACACCTTC. It translates to CASRQMGAQGYGYTF.